The clone carrying this T cell receptor (beta chain) was seen many times. Its target is not known. A read error may account for a junction end that differs from germline. The data stem from a study of T-cell memory formation after mild COVID-19. TCRdb reprocessed the 5' RACE reads via MiXCR and lists one record per CDR3 protein. This table holds 300,000 to 400,000 distinct CDR3 sequences, 25% to 30% found once. Findings and caveats of the study: In pre-infection memory, a portion of responding clones appeared, which suggested that cross-reactive memory joined.

Germline assignment: CDR1 SGHRS and CDR2 YFSETQ. The CDR3 is made up of 14 amino acids. The sequenced sample was PBMCs or a T cell subset sorted from them (not recorded which). The chain employs TRBV5-1 and TRBJ2-3; 7 nucleotides align to TRBD2. This TCR derives from an adult woman who had mild COVID-19 (a few samples of this study predate the infection). Cell type and time point are not known. The CDR3 reads CASSPGLSTDTQYF. The DNA of the CDR3 is TGTGCCAGCAGCCCGGGACTAAGCACAGATACGCAGTATTTT.